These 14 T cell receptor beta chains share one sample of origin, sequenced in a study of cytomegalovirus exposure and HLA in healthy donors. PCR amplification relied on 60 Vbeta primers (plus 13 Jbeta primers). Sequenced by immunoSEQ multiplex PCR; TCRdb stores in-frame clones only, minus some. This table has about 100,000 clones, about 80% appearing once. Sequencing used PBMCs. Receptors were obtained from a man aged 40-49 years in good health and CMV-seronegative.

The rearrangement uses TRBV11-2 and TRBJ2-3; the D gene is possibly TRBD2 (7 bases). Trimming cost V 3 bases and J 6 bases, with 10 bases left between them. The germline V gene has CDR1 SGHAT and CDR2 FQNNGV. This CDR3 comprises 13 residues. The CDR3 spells CASSFGGRDTQYF. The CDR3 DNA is TGTGCCAGCAGCTTCGGGGGGCGGGATACGCAGTATTTT.

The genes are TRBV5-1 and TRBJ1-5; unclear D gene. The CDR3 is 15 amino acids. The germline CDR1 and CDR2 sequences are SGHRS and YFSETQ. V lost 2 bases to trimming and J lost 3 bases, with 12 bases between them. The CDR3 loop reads CASSFSPEINQPQHF. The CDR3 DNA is TGCGCCAGCAGCTTCTCTCCGGAGATCAATCAGCCCCAGCATTTT.

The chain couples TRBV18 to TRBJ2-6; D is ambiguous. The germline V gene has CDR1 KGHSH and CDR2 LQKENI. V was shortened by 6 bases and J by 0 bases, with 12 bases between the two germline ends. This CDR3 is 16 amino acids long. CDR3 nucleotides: TGTGCCAGCTCCACCAACAGCCCCTCTGGGGCCAACGTCCTGACTTTC. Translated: CASSTNSPSGANVLTF.

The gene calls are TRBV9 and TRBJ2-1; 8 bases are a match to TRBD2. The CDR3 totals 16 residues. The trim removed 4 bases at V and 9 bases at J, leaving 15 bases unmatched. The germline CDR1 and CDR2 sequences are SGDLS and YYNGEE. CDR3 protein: CASSPRRAGGRGEQFF. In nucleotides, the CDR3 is TGTGCCAGCAGCCCCCGGAGGGCGGGGGGCCGCGGTGAGCAGTTCTTC.

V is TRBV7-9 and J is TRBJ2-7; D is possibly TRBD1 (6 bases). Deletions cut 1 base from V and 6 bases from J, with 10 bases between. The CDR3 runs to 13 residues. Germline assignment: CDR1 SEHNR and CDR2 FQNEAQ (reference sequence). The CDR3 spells CASSLDWGPEQYF. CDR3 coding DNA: TGTGCCAGCAGCTTAGATTGGGGGCCCGAGCAGTACTTC.

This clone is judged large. The CDR3 region is CASSYELNTEAFF. CDR3 sequence (DNA): TGTGCCAGCAGCTACGAGTTGAACACTGAAGCTTTCTTT. The chain joins TRBV5-6 to TRBJ1-1; D not certain. Trimming cost V 3 bases and J 0 bases, with 6 bases left between them. The CDR3 is 13 amino acids. Germline V CDR1 and CDR2: SGHDT, YYEEEE. Drawing the rest from reference TRBV5-6 and TRBJ1-1, the complete variable domain is DAGVTQSPTHLIKTRGQQVTLRCSPKSGHDTVSWYQQALGQGPQFIFQYYEEEERQRGNFPDRFSGHQFPNYSSELNVNALLLGDSALYLCASSYELNTEAFFGQGTRLTVV.

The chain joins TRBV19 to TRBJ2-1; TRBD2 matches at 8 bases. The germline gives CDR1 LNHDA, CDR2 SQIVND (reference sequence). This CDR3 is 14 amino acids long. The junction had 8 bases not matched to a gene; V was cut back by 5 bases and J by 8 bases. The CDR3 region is CASSAAGVVDEQFF. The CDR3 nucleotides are TGTGCCAGTAGTGCAGCGGGGGTGGTGGATGAGCAGTTCTTC.

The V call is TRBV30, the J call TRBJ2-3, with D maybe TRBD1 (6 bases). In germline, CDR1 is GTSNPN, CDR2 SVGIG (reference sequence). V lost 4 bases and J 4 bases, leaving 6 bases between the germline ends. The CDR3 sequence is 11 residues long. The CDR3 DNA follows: TGTGCCTGGACAGGGGCAGATACGCAGTATTTT. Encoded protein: CAWTGADTQYF.

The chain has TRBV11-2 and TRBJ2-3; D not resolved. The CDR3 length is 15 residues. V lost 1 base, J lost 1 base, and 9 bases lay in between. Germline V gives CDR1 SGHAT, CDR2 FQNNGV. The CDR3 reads CASSLGAWGTDTQYF. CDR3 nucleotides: TGTGCCAGCAGCTTAGGGGCCTGGGGCACAGATACGCAGTATTTT. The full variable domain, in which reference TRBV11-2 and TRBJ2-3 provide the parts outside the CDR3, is EAGVAQSPRYKIIEKRQSVAFWCNPISGHATLYWYQQILGQGPKLLIQFQNNGVVDDSQLPKDRFSAERLKGVDSTLKIQPAKLEDSAVYLCASSLGAWGTDTQYFGPGTRLTVL.

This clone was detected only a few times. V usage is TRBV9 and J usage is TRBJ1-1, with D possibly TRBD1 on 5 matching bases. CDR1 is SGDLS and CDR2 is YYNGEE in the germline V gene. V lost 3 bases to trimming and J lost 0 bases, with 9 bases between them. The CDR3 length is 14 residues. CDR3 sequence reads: CASSEQEMNTEAFF. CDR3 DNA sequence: TGTGCCAGCAGCGAACAGGAGATGAACACTGAAGCTTTCTTT.

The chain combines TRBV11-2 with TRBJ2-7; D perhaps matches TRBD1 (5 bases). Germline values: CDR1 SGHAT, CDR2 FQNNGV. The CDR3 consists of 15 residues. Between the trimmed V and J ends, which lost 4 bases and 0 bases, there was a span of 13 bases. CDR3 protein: CASSSTGKSSYEQYV. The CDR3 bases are TGTGCCAGCAGCTCCACAGGAAAAAGCTCCTACGAGCAGTACGTC.

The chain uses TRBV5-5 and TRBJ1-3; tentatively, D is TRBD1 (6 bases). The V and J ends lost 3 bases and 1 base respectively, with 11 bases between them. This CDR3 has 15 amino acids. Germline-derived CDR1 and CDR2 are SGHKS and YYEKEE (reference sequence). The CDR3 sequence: CASSSFTGSGNTIYF. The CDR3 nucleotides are TGTGCCAGCAGCTCCTTTACAGGGTCTGGAAACACCATATATTTT.

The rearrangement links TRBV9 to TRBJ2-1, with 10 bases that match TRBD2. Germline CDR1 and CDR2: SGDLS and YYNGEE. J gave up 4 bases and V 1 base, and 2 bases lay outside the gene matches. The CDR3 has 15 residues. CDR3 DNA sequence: TGTGCCAGCAGCGTACAGCGGGGGGGATACAATGAGCAGTTCTTC. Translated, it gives CASSVQRGGYNEQFF.

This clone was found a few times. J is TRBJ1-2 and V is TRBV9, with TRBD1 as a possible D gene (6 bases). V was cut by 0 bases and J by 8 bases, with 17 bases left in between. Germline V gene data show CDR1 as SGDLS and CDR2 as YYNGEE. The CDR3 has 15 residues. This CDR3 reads CASSVGSRGGSGYTF. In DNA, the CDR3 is TGTGCCAGCAGCGTAGGGAGCAGGGGCGGGTCAGGCTACACCTTC.